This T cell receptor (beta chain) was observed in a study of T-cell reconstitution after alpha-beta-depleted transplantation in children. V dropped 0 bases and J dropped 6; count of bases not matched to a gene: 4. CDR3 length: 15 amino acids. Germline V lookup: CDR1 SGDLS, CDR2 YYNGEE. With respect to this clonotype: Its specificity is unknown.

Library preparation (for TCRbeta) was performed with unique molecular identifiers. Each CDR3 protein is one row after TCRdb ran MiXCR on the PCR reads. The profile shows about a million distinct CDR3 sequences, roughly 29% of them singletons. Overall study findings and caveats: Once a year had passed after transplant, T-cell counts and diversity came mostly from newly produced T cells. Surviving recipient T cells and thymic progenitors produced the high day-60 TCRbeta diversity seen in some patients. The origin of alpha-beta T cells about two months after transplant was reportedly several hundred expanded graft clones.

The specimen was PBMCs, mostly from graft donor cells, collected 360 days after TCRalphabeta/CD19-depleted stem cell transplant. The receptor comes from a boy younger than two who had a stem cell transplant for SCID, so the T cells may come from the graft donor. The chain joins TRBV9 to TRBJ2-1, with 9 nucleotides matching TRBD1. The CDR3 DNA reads TGTGCCAGCAGCGTAGACGGACAGGGGTCCAATGAGCAGTTCTTC. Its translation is CASSVDGQGSNEQFF.